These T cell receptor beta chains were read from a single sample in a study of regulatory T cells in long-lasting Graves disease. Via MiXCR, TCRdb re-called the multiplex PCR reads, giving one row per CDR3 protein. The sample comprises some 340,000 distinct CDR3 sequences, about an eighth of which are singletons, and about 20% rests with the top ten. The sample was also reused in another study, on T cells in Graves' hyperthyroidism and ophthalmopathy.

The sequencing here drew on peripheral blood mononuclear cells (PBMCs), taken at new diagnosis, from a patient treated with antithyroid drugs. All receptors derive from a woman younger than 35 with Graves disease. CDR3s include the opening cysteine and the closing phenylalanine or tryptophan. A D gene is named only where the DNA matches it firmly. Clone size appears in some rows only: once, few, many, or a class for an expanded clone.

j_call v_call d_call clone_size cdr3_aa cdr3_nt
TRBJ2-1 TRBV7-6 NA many CASSSIDWRDEQFF TGTGCCAGCAGCTCCATCGATTGGAGGGATGAGCAGTTCTTC
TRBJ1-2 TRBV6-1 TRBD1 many CASSRDRGLSAHGYTF TGTGCCAGCAGCAGGGACAGGGGATTGTCGGCTCACGGCTACACCTTC
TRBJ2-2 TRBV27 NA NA CASRLAIHTGEIFF TGTGCCAGCAGGCTCGCCATTCACACCGGGGAGATATTTTTT
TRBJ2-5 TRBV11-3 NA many CASSPNYETETQYF TGTGCCAGCAGCCCCAACTATGAAACAGAGACCCAGTACTTC
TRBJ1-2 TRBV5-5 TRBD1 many CASSFDPLESGQGDYGYTF TGTGCCAGCAGCTTCGACCCACTTGAATCCGGACAGGGCGACTATGGCTACACCTTC
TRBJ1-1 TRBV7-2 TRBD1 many CASSLLGRGQSVTFF TGTGCCAGCAGCTTATTAGGAAGGGGGCAGTCGGTAACTTTCTTT
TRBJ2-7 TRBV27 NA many CASSLSPGHAEQYF TGTGCCAGCAGTTTATCCCCTGGACACGCGGAGCAGTACTTC
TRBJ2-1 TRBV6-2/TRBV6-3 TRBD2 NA CASSRGLMLNEQFF TGTGCCAGCAGCCGGGGACTAATGCTGAACGAGCAGTTCTTC
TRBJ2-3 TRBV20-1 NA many CSARGTDFSTDTQYF TGCAGTGCTAGAGGGACAGATTTTAGCACAGATACGCAGTATTTT
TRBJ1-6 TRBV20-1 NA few CSAKGGWNGALHF TGCAGTGCCAAAGGGGGATGGAATGGGGCCCTCCACTTT
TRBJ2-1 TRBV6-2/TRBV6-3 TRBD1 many CASRSQGAGDNEQFF TGTGCCAGCAGGTCACAGGGGGCTGGGGACAATGAGCAGTTCTTC
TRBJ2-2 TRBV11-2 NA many CASAKVPGRTGELFF TGTGCCAGCGCGAAGGTCCCGGGACGGACCGGGGAGCTGTTTTTT
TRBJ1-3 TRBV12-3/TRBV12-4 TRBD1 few CASTLLTGDTIYF TGTGCCAGCACCCTCCTGACAGGGGACACCATATATTTT
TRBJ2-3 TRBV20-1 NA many CSASVRGGGIDTQYF TGCAGTGCCAGTGTGCGAGGGGGGGGGATAGATACGCAGTATTTT
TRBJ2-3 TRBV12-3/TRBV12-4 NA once CASSFTYGVGVQQYF TGTGCCAGCAGTTTCACGTATGGTGTGGGGGTTCAACAGTATTTT
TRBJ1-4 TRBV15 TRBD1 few CATSRTGAKLFF TGTGCCACCAGCCGGACAGGGGCAAAACTGTTTTTT
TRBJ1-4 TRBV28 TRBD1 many CASSPSFFDRGRREKLFF TGTGCCAGCAGTCCCAGTTTCTTCGACAGGGGGCGTAGGGAAAAACTGTTTTTT
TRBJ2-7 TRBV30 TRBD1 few CAWSRTGGEQYF TGTGCCTGGAGTCGGACAGGGGGCGAGCAGTACTTC